This TCR beta chain was recorded in a study of shared clonotypes between healthy human individuals. Study-wide background: Three plates were used per donor for CD4 naive, three for CD4 memory, two for CD8 naive and one for CD8 memory. Points from the study as a whole: Naive subsets typically showed greater estimated richness than memory subsets.

Germline V gene lookup returns CDR1 SGHRS and CDR2 YFSETQ. V gave up 2 bases and J gave up 5 bases, with 10 bases separating them. This CDR3 contains 14 residues. A note on this clone: What it recognizes is unknown. Other DNA sequences in this sample translate to the same CDR3.

Using immunoSEQ multiplex PCR, the repertoire was profiled, and TCRdb retains in-frame clones only, with some absent. The sample has about 330,000 clones; around 67% are singletons. From CD4+ cells came CD45RA+ naive and CD45RA-negative memory subsets. V is TRBV5-1 and J is TRBJ1-4, with a weak D call TRBD1 (6 bases). The sequence came from a man aged 25-40 years in good health. Sequencing was performed on memory CD4+ T cells sorted from blood. Subset noted: CD45RA-negative fraction. The chain's CDR3 is CASSLGGSNEKLFF. DNA for the CDR3: TGCGCCAGCAGCTTAGGGGGGTCAAATGAAAAACTGTTTTTT.